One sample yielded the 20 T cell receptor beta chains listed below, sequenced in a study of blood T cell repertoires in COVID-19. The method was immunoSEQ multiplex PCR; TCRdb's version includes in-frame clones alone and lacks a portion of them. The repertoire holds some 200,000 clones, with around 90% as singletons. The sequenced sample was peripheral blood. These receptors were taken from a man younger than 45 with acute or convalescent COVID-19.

The CDR3 here is CASRQRGPNEKLFF. The CDR3 DNA is TGTGCCAGCAGACAGCGGGGCCCTAATGAAAAACTGTTTTTT. V and J are TRBV2 and TRBJ1-4; D possibly corresponds to TRBD1 (5 bases). Germline CDR1 and CDR2: SNHLY and FYNNEI. V lost 6 bases and J 3 bases, leaving 11 bases between the germline ends. The CDR3 length is 14 residues.

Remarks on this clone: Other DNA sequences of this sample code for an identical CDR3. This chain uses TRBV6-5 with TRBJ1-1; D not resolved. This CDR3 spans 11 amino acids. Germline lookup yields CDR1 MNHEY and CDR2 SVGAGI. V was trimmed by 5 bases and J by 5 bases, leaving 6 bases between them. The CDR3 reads CASSPGTEAFF. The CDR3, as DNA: TGTGCCAGCAGTCCGGGAACTGAAGCTTTCTTT.

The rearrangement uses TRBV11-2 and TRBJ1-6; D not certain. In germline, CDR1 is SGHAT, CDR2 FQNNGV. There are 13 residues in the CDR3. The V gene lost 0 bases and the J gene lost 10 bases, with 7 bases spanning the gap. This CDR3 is CASSLDRGSPLHF. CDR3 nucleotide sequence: TGTGCCAGCAGCTTAGACCGAGGGTCACCCCTCCACTTT.

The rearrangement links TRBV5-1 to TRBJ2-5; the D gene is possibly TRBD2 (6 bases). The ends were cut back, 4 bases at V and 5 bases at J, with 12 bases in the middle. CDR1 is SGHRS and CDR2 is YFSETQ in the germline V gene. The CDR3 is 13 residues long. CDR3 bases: TGCGCCAGCAGCCCTGGTCGGGAGGAGACCCAGTACTTC. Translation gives CASSPGREETQYF.

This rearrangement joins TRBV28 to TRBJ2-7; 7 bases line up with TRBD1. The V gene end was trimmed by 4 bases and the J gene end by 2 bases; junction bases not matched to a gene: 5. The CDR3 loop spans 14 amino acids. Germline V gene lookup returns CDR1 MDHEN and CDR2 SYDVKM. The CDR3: CASSSKQGTYEQYF. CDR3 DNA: TGTGCCAGCAGTTCGAAACAGGGGACCTACGAGCAGTACTTC.

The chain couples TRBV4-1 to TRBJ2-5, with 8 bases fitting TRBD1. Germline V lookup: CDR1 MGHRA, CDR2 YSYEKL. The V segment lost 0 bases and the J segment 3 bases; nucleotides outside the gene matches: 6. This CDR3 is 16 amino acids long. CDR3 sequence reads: CASSQDPGTGKETQYF. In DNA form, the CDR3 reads TGCGCCAGCAGCCAAGATCCCGGGACAGGAAAAGAGACCCAGTACTTC.

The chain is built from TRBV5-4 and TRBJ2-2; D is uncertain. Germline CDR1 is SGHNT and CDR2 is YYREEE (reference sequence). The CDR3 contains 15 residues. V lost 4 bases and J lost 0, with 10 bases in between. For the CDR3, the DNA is TGTGCCAGCAGCCAAACCCAGTCGAACACCGGGGAGCTGTTTTTT. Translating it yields CASSQTQSNTGELFF.

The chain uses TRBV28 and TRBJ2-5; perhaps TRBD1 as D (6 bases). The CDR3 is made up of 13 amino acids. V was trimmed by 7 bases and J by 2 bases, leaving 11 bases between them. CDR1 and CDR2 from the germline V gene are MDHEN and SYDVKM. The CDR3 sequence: CASTRGVQETQYF. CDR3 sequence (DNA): TGTGCCAGCACCAGGGGAGTACAAGAGACCCAGTACTTC.

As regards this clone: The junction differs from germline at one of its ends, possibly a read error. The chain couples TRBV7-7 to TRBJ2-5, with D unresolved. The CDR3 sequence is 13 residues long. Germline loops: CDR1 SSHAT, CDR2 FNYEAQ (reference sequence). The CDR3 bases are TGTGCTAGCAGCTTTGGAGTGGAAGAGACCCAGTACTTC. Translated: CASSFGVEETQYF. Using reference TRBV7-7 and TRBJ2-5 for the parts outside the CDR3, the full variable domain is GAGVSQSPRYKVTKRGQDVTLRCDPISSHATLYWYQQALGQGPEFLTYFNYEAQPDKSGLPSDRFSAERPEGSISTLTIQRTEQRDSAMYRCASSFGVEETQYFGPGTRLLVL.

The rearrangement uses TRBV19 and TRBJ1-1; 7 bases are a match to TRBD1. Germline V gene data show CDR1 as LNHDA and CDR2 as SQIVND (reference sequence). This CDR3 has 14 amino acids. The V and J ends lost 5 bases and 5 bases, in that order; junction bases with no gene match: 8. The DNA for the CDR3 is TGTGCCAGTAGTTCTCGACAGGGCCGGACTGAAGCTTTCTTT. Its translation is CASSSRQGRTEAFF.

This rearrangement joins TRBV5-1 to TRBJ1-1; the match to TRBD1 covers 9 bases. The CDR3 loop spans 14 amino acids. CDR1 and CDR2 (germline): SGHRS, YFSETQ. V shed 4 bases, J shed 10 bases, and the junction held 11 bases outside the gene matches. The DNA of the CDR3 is TGCGCCAGCAGCCCAGCAGACAGGGGGAGTTCAGCTTTCTTT. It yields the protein CASSPADRGSSAFF. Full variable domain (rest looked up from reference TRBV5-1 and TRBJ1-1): KAGVTQTPRYLIKTRGQQVTLSCSPISGHRSVSWYQQTPGQGLQFLFEYFSETQRNKGNFPGRFSGRQFSNSRSEMNVSTLELGDSALYLCASSPADRGSSAFFGQGTRLTVV.

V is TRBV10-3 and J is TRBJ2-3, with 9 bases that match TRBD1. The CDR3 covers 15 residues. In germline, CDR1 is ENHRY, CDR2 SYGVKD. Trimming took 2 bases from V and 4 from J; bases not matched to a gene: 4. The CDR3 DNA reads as TGTGCCATCAGTGAGAGGGGACAGGGAGCAGATACGCAGTATTTT. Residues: CAISERGQGADTQYF.

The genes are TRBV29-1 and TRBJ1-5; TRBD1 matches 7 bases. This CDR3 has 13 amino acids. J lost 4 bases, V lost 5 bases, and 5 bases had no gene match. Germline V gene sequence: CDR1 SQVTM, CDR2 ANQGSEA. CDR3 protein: CSVRGGENQPQHF. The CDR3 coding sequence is TGCAGCGTTCGAGGGGGCGAGAATCAGCCCCAGCATTTT.

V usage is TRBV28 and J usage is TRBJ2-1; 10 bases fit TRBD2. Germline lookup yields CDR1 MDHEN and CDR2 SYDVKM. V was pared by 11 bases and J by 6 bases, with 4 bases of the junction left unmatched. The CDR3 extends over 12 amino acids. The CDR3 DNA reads TGTGCCTGTGCTAGCGGGAGCAATGAGCAGTTCTTC. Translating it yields CACASGSNEQFF.

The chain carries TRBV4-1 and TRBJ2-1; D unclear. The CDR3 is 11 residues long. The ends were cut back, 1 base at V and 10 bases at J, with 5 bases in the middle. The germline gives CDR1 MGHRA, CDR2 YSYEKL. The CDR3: CASSQAGEQFF. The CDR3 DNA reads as TGCGCCAGCAGCCAAGCCGGGGAGCAGTTCTTC.

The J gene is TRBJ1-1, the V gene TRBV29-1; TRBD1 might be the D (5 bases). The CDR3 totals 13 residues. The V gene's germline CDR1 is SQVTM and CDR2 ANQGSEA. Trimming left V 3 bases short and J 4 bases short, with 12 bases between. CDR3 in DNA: TGCAGCGTTGATTGGGGGGACGGCACTGAAGCTTTCTTT. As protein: CSVDWGDGTEAFF. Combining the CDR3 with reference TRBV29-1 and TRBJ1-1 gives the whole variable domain SAVISQKPSRDICQRGTSLTIQCQVDSQVTMMFWYRQQPGQSLTLIATANQGSEATYESGFVIDKFPISRPNLTFSTLTVSNMSPEDSSIYLCSVDWGDGTEAFFGQGTRLTVV.

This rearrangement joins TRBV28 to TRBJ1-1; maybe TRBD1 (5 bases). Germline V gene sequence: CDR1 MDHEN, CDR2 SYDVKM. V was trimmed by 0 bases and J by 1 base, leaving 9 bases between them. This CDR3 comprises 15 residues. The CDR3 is CASSLWGGGNTEAFF. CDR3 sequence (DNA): TGTGCCAGCAGTTTATGGGGGGGAGGGAACACTGAAGCTTTCTTT.

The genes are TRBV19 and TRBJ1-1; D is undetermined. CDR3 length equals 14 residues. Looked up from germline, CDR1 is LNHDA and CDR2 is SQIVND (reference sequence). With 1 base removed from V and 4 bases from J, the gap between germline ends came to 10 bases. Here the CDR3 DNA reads TGTGCCAGTAGTATAGTCATAGGGAGCACTGAAGCTTTCTTT. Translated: CASSIVIGSTEAFF.

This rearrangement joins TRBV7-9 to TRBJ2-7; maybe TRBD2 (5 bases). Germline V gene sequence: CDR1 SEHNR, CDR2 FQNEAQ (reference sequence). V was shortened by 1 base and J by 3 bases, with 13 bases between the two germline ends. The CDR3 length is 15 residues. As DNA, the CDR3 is TGTGCCAGCAGCTTAGGTCTAGCCCAACTCTACGAGCAGTACTTC. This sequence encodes CASSLGLAQLYEQYF.

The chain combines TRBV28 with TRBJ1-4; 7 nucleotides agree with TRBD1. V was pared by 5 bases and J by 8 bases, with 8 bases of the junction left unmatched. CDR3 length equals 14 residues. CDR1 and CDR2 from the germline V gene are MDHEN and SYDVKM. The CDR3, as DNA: TGTGCCAGCAGTCAAGGGGGCTTTTGGGAAAAACTGTTTTTT. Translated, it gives CASSQGGFWEKLFF.